This T cell receptor beta chain was obtained from a study of beta chain features in type 1 diabetes. Study in general: The patients were much like the healthy donors in age, gender and cell yields. Overall study results and limits: TCRB CDR3s from Type 1 diabetes patients were moderately but significantly shorter in all four CD4+ subsets.

About this clone itself: What it binds is unknown.

The whole isolated RNA underwent reverse transcription, so sequencing captured expressed TCRB transcripts. The protocol was immunoSEQ multiplex PCR, while the TCRdb copy is restricted to in-frame clones and leaves out a portion. The sample yields a few hundred thousand clones, around 9.6% seen once. CDR3 length: 17 residues. The rearrangement uses TRBV21-1 and TRBJ1-2; the table's D call TRBD1 went unverified against the DNA. TRBV21-1 is recorded as a pseudogene. The receptor comes from a man aged 30 to 45 with type 1 diabetes. Sequenced sample: central memory CD4+ T cells from blood. The CDR3 loop is CASSNNPDSSKNYGYTF. The CDR3, as DNA: TGTGCCAGCAGCAACAATCCCGACAGCTCCAAAAACTATGGCTACACCTTC.